This T cell receptor (beta chain) originates from a study of blood T cell repertoires in COVID-19. Germline V CDR1 and CDR2: MDHEN, SYDVKM. With V trimmed by 5 bases and J by 5 bases, 5 bases remained unmatched. The CDR3 is 14 residues long. Data came from immunoSEQ multiplex PCR; TCRdb stores just in-frame clones and leaves some out. The sample shows hundreds of thousands of clones, around 87% of them seen only once. Allocation to cohorts depended on clinical history reported by the participants. Material: PBMCs or T cells enriched from blood (not recorded which). The chain employs TRBV28 and TRBJ2-2, with TRBD1 matching over 7 bases. The receptor was isolated from a woman aged 18-29 years who had recovered from COVID-19. The CDR3 region has the DNA TGTGCCAGCAGTACGACAGGGATAACCGGGGAGCTGTTTTTT. It codes for CASSTTGITGELFF.